This T cell receptor (beta chain) was found in a study of T cell responses to AZD1222 COVID-19 vaccine. Findings and caveats of the study: The donor cohort was predominantly white British with a female majority, and clonal diversity may have been underestimated. In all cases, repertoires were sampled only after the peak T cell response.

The germline CDR1 and CDR2 sequences are SGHVS and FQNEAQ. CDR3 length: 14 residues. Trimming cost V 0 bases and J 4 bases, with 6 bases left between them. Second doses that came at about 4 or about 12 weeks were put together. Assay: immunoSEQ multiplex PCR; the TCRdb copy retains only in-frame clones and omits some. The repertoire has roughly 51,000 clones, around 92% of them found once; the top ten carry about 14%. About this clone: What it recognizes is unknown.

The input for sequencing was peripheral blood, taken 28 days after the second AZD1222 dose. The sequence came from an adult who received the AZD1222 COVID-19 vaccine. J is TRBJ2-2 and V is TRBV7-8; D is ambiguous. The DNA for the CDR3 is TGTGCCAGCAGCTTAGCGCCCCCCACCGGGGAGCTGTTTTTT. Encoded protein: CASSLAPPTGELFF.